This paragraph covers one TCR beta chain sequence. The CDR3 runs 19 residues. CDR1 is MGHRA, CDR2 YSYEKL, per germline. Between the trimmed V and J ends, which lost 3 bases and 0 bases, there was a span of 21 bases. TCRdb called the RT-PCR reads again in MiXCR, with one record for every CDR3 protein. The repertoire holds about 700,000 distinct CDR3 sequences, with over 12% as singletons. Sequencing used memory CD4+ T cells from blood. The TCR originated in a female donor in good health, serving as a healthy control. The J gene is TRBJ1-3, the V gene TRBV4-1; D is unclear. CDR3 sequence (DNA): TGCGCCAGCAGCCACCGACCGGGAAGGGAGTGGGCCTCTGGAAACACCATATATTTT. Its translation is CASSHRPGREWASGNTIYF.